This TCR beta chain was recovered during a study of cytomegalovirus exposure and HLA in healthy donors. The germline V and J ends were trimmed by 1 base and 0 bases, with 10 bases remaining between them. From germline, CDR1 is SGHVS and CDR2 FNYEAQ. CDR3 size: 17 residues. Data came from immunoSEQ multiplex PCR; TCRdb stores just in-frame clones and leaves some out. The table has approximately 160,000 clones, over 80% seen once. The source material was PBMCs. The clonotype originates from a man aged 30-40 years in good health and CMV-seropositive. The chain uses TRBV7-6 and TRBJ1-6; D perhaps matches TRBD1 (6 bases). In DNA, the CDR3 is TGTGCCAGCAGCTTAGAAGGGGGAAGCTCCTATAATTCACCCCTCCACTTT. Its translation: CASSLEGGSSYNSPLHF.